These T cell receptor beta chains were read from a single sample in a study of blood T cell repertoires in COVID-19. Clones were sequenced by immunoSEQ multiplex PCR, and TCRdb holds only the in-frame ones, with some missing. The sample carries under 100,000 clones, roughly 82% recorded once. Sequences were obtained from peripheral blood. The receptor set was obtained from a man aged 55 to 69 with acute or convalescent COVID-19. Both conserved end residues are part of each CDR3. A D gene is named only where the DNA matches it firmly. Some rows mark clone size as missing; the rest say once, few, many or name a class of expanded clone.

CDR3nt | CDR3aa | j_gene | v_gene | abundance | d_gene
TGTGCCAGCAGTAACGAGGTCATTCAGTACTTC | CASSNEVIQYF | TRBJ2-4 | TRBV28 | . | .
TGTGCCAGCAGCCCGGGACTAGCGGGAGACGGTGAGCAGTTCTTC | CASSPGLAGDGEQFF | TRBJ2-1 | TRBV5-6 | . | TRBD2
TGTGCCAGCAGTTACCATCGGGGGGGGGACTATGGCTACACCTTC | CASSYHRGGDYGYTF | TRBJ1-2 | TRBV6-5 | . | .
TGTGCCAGCAGTTCCAGAAACACCGGGGAGCTGTTTTTT | CASSSRNTGELFF | TRBJ2-2 | TRBV27 | . | .
TGTGCCAGCAGCCCTCAATTGACGAGCGGGAGTAAGGATGAGCAGTTCTTC | CASSPQLTSGSKDEQFF | TRBJ2-1 | TRBV7-2 | . | TRBD2
TGTGCCAGCAGCCAAAAGCACGGGGCGAACACCGGGGAGCTGTTTTTT | CASSQKHGANTGELFF | TRBJ2-2 | TRBV3-1/TRBV3-2 | . | .
TGTGCCAGCAGTGAAAGTTACAGCTCCTACAATGAGCAGTTCTTC | CASSESYSSYNEQFF | TRBJ2-1 | TRBV25-1 | . | .
TGTGCCAGCAGCCCAGGGGACGGAAACACCATATATTTT | CASSPGDGNTIYF | TRBJ1-3 | TRBV28 | . | .
TGTGCCAGCAGCGTACTGAGGGAGACCCAGTACTTC | CASSVLRETQYF | TRBJ2-5 | TRBV5-6 | once | .
TGTGCCAGCAGCTTACCGGGTTCTCAGAATTCACCCCTCCACTTT | CASSLPGSQNSPLHF | TRBJ1-6 | TRBV5-6 | . | .
TGTGCCAGCTCACCAACGGGGTGGGAAGAGACCCAGTACTTC | CASSPTGWEETQYF | TRBJ2-5 | TRBV18 | . | .
TGTGCCAGCAGCTTATACACTAGCGTCCACGAGCAGTACTTC | CASSLYTSVHEQYF | TRBJ2-7 | TRBV5-4 | few | TRBD2
TGTGCCAGCAGCCCGGGACAGGGCACGCAGTATTTT | CASSPGQGTQYF | TRBJ2-3 | TRBV11-3 | . | TRBD1
TGTGCCAGCAGCTTATCGGAGCCACCCCTCCACTTT | CASSLSEPPLHF | TRBJ1-6 | TRBV7-9 | . | .
TGTGCTAGTGGTTTAGGACTTGCGAGCTCCTATAATTCACCCCTCCACTTT | CASGLGLASSYNSPLHF | TRBJ1-6 | TRBV12-5 | . | .
TGTGCCAGTAGTGTAGGGGACTTGCAGTTCTTC | CASSVGDLQFF | TRBJ2-1 | TRBV19 | . | .
TGTGCCAGCAGCCTAGGGGGGCGTTCACCCCTCCACTTT | CASSLGGRSPLHF | TRBJ1-6 | TRBV11-3 | . | .
TGTGCCAGCAGACCAGAGGACAGGGGGATGTACGAGCAGTACTTC | CASRPEDRGMYEQYF | TRBJ2-7 | TRBV25-1 | once | TRBD1
TGTGCCAGCAGTAGAAGGACAGGGACCGGGGAGCTGTTTTTT | CASSRRTGTGELFF | TRBJ2-2 | TRBV6-4 | . | TRBD1
TGTGCCTGGACAGGGGAAGTGAACACCGGGGAGCTGTTTTTT | CAWTGEVNTGELFF | TRBJ2-2 | TRBV30 | . | .
TGCGCCAGCAGCTTGGGCAGGGGGCAGGGTCCCCAGCATTTT | CASSLGRGQGPQHF | TRBJ1-5 | TRBV5-1 | . | TRBD1
TGCGCCAGCAGCCAAGCGGGACAGGCCCGCGGGGAGCTGTTTTTT | CASSQAGQARGELFF | TRBJ2-2 | TRBV4-3 | . | TRBD1
TGTGCCAGCAGCTTACAGCCAAACGACAGGGTCGGAGCTTTCTTT | CASSLQPNDRVGAFF | TRBJ1-1 | TRBV7-2 | . | TRBD1
TGTGCCAGCAGTTTAACGAGGGCTGATACGCAGTATTTT | CASSLTRADTQYF | TRBJ2-3 | TRBV6-2/TRBV6-3 | . | .
TGTGCCAGCAGCGATCGGTGGAATTCACCCCTCCACTTT | CASSDRWNSPLHF | TRBJ1-6 | TRBV27 | . | .
TGTGCCAGCAGCTTAACCCCTCCTAGCGGGAGGGCGAACACAGATACGCAGTATTTT | CASSLTPPSGRANTDTQYF | TRBJ2-3 | TRBV11-2 | . | TRBD2
TGTGCCAGCAGCCTGGACAGGGCTGATCAGCCCCAGCATTTT | CASSLDRADQPQHF | TRBJ1-5 | TRBV6-5 | . | TRBD1
TGTGCCAGCAGCCAAGGTAGGACAGGGTCACCCCTCCACTTT | CASSQGRTGSPLHF | TRBJ1-6 | TRBV3-1/TRBV3-2 | . | TRBD1
TGTGCCAGCTCACCAAAGGGTGTAGCGGCCCTCGCCGAGCAGTACTTC | CASSPKGVAALAEQYF | TRBJ2-7 | TRBV18 | once | .
TGTGCCAGCCTAGAATCAGGGAGGAGCAATCAGCCCCAGCATTTT | CASLESGRSNQPQHF | TRBJ1-5 | TRBV28 | . | .
TGTGCCAGCAGCCGGCAGTCAGGGCCAGATACGCAGTATTTT | CASSRQSGPDTQYF | TRBJ2-3 | TRBV3-1/TRBV3-2 | . | .
TGTGCCAGCAGCACCGGACAGGAGAATTCACCCCTCCACTTT | CASSTGQENSPLHF | TRBJ1-6 | TRBV7-3 | . | TRBD1
TGTGCCAGCAGCCATCAGTTAAGCAATCAGCCCCAGCATTTT | CASSHQLSNQPQHF | TRBJ1-5 | TRBV3-1/TRBV3-2 | . | .
TGCGCCAGCAGCCCCACCCGGTTGGGGAGAGATGGCTACACCTTC | CASSPTRLGRDGYTF | TRBJ1-2 | TRBV5-1 | . | .
TGTGCCACCAGCAGACCCGGCGGGCGTAGCACAGATACGCAGTATTTT | CATSRPGGRSTDTQYF | TRBJ2-3 | TRBV15 | few | .
TGTGCCAGCAGGGCAGGGGGGAACAATGAGCAGTTCTTC | CASRAGGNNEQFF | TRBJ2-1 | TRBV6-1 | . | .
TGTGCCAGCAGCCAAGAGACCAGCGGGACCGGGGAGCTGTTTTTT | CASSQETSGTGELFF | TRBJ2-2 | TRBV3-1/TRBV3-2 | . | .
TGTGCCAGCAGTTTTAGGTGGGCCATGGGAAAACTGTTTTTT | CASSFRWAMGKLFF | TRBJ1-4 | TRBV28 | few | .
TGTGCCAGCAGACGAGGTACCGGAGAACTATACGAGCAGTACTTC | CASRRGTGELYEQYF | TRBJ2-7 | TRBV6-6 | . | .
TGCAGTGCTGAAGACTCCAATGAGCAGTTCTTC | CSAEDSNEQFF | TRBJ2-1 | TRBV20-1 | . | .
TGTGCCAGCAGCGCTGCTAGCGGCGGTGGATCCTACAATGAGCAGTTCTTC | CASSAASGGGSYNEQFF | TRBJ2-1 | TRBV7-6 | . | TRBD2
TGTGCCAGCAGTTACGCTGGCAGGGGAGACACTGAAGCTTTCTTT | CASSYAGRGDTEAFF | TRBJ1-1 | TRBV6-5 | . | .